Each of the 29 T cell receptor beta chains below was sequenced from the same sample in a study of PD-L1 blockade in urothelial cancer. Using immunoSEQ multiplex PCR, the repertoire was profiled, and TCRdb retains in-frame clones only, with some absent. The table includes 45,000 to 55,000 clones, about 85% detected once. This sample's time point: peripheral blood 6 weeks after treatment start. This sample comprised PBMCs, obtained around atezolizumab (anti-PD-L1) treatment. The receptors stem from a man aged 50-60 years with urothelial cancer.

The rearrangement uses TRBV19 and TRBJ2-7, with 14 bases aligning to TRBD2. The germline CDR1 and CDR2 sequences are LNHDA and SQIVND (reference sequence). The CDR3 has 15 residues. V shed 5 bases and J 1 base; nucleotides not matched to a gene: 1. This CDR3 reads CASSGTSGRSYEQYF. The CDR3 DNA is TGTGCCAGTAGTGGGACTAGCGGGAGATCCTACGAGCAGTACTTC.

The rearrangement links TRBV6-5 to TRBJ1-1; 8 bases are a match to TRBD1. Germline V gene lookup returns CDR1 MNHEY and CDR2 SVGAGI. CDR3 size: 13 residues. Trimming removed 6 bases from V and 7 bases from J; junction bases left unmatched: 7. CDR3 sequence: CASRPRGRGEAFF. The CDR3 DNA is TGTGCCAGCAGGCCCAGGGGGCGTGGTGAAGCTTTCTTT.

The chain uses TRBV7-9 and TRBJ1-1, with unresolved D. The V end was cut by 5 bases, the J end by 8 bases, with 12 bases between. Per the germline V gene, CDR1 is SEHNR and CDR2 is FQNEAQ (reference sequence). CDR3 length: 12 residues. CDR3 coding DNA: TGTGCCAGCAGCCCTGACTTCTCCGAAGCTTTCTTT. Translating it yields CASSPDFSEAFF.

The genes are TRBV2 and TRBJ2-7, with D perhaps TRBD2 (6 bases). CDR1 SNHLY and CDR2 FYNNEI come from the germline V gene. V gave up 3 bases and J gave up 4 bases, with 16 bases separating them. The length of the CDR3 is 15 residues. The CDR3 is CASSERVTSLYEQYF. Written as DNA, the CDR3 is TGTGCCAGCAGTGAGCGAGTTACTAGCTTGTACGAGCAGTACTTC.

V usage is TRBV28 and J usage is TRBJ2-7; TRBD2 matches 8 bases. Losses at the gene ends were 5 bases for V and 2 bases for J; bases not matched to a gene: 5. CDR3 length: 14 amino acids. The V gene's germline CDR1 is MDHEN and CDR2 SYDVKM. CDR3 protein: CASSGSGSPYEQYF. For the CDR3, the DNA is TGTGCCAGCAGTGGAAGCGGGAGTCCCTACGAGCAGTACTTC.

The V and J genes are TRBV5-4 and TRBJ1-3; D unclear. The CDR3 extends over 16 amino acids. Germline CDR1 reads SGHNT; CDR2 reads YYREEE (reference sequence). Between the trimmed V and J ends, which lost 0 bases and 8 bases, there was a span of 18 bases. The DNA for the CDR3 is TGTGCCAGCAGCTTGGATCCCGGGTCCGCAGCATACACCATATATTTT. It encodes CASSLDPGSAAYTIYF.

The rearrangement joins TRBV4-1 to TRBJ1-3, with 7 bases lining up with TRBD1. J lost 4 bases, V lost 2 bases, and 11 bases had no gene match. This CDR3 comprises 17 residues. Per germline, CDR1 MGHRA and CDR2 YSYEKL. The CDR3 spells CASSQLPRQGGGNTIYF. The CDR3 DNA reads as TGCGCCAGCAGCCAACTCCCGAGACAGGGAGGAGGAAACACCATATATTTT.

This clone was observed a few times. V and J are TRBV18 and TRBJ1-1; TRBD1 is a possible D gene (5 bases). Germline V lookup: CDR1 KGHSH, CDR2 LQKENI. Trimming took 1 base from V and 4 from J, leaving 19 bases between them. The CDR3 extends over 17 amino acids. CDR3 sequence (DNA): TGTGCCAGCTCACCACTTGCGGGGGTCGAATGGGGCACTGAAGCTTTCTTT. The encoded protein is CASSPLAGVEWGTEAFF.

The genes are TRBV18 and TRBJ2-1; possible D gene TRBD2, 5 bases. V was cut by 3 bases and J by 8 bases, with 11 bases left in between. The germline gives CDR1 KGHSH, CDR2 LQKENI. The CDR3 totals 13 residues. The CDR3: CASSPATRDEQFF. In DNA, the CDR3 is TGTGCCAGCTCACCTGCTACGCGGGATGAGCAGTTCTTC.

This rearrangement joins TRBV6-6 to TRBJ1-2; tentatively, D is TRBD1 (6 bases). The CDR3 covers 14 residues. Germline loops: CDR1 MNHNY, CDR2 SVGAGI (reference sequence). V lost 4 bases and J lost 5, with 14 bases in between. Written as DNA, the CDR3 is TGTGCCAGCAGTTGGCCGGGACAAAGTTATGGCTACACCTTC. Encoded protein: CASSWPGQSYGYTF.

The V and J genes are TRBV6-5 and TRBJ2-7; a weak D match, TRBD1 (7 bases). Trimming shortened V by 8 bases and J by 0 bases, and 14 bases separated the two germline ends. CDR1 is MNHEY and CDR2 is SVGAGI in the germline V gene. This CDR3 comprises 14 residues. This CDR3 is CASVAGQSSYEQYF. The DNA of the CDR3 is TGTGCCAGCGTCGCGGGACAGAGCTCCTACGAGCAGTACTTC.

This sequence joins TRBV5-6 and TRBJ2-1; TRBD1 matches at 10 bases. V lost 3 bases to trimming and J lost 7 bases; unmatched junction nucleotides: 10. The CDR3 runs to 16 residues. Germline lookup yields CDR1 SGHDT and CDR2 YYEEEE. As DNA, the CDR3 is TGTGCCAGCAGCTATTTCCGGGACAGGGGCTGGAATGAGCAGTTCTTC. It codes for CASSYFRDRGWNEQFF.

V and J are TRBV13 and TRBJ2-2; D perhaps matches TRBD1 (5 bases). Germline V gene sequence: CDR1 PRHDT, CDR2 FYEKMQ (reference sequence). The germline V and J ends were trimmed by 8 bases and 1 base, with 8 bases remaining between them. The length of the CDR3 is 13 residues. The CDR3 coding sequence is TGTGCCAGCGGTAGGGGGAACACCGGGGAGCTGTTTTTT. This sequence encodes CASGRGNTGELFF.

The chain employs TRBV27 and TRBJ2-7, with 7 positions matching TRBD2. The CDR3 is 14 amino acids. Germline V gene data show CDR1 as MNHEY and CDR2 as SMNVEV (reference sequence). Trimming at V came to 5 bases and at J to 4 bases, leaving 8 bases not matched to a gene. CDR3 nucleotide sequence: TGTGCCAGCAGTCCCTCGGGGGGACGGTACGAGCAGTACTTC. Protein sequence: CASSPSGGRYEQYF.

The chain links TRBV30 to TRBJ1-6; tentatively, D is TRBD1 (5 bases). Between the trimmed V and J ends, which lost 3 bases and 6 bases, there was a span of 6 bases. The CDR3 runs 12 residues. Per the germline V gene, CDR1 is GTSNPN and CDR2 is SVGIG (reference sequence). The CDR3, as DNA: TGTGCCTGGAGAGGGGTTAATTCACCCCTCCACTTT. This codes for CAWRGVNSPLHF.

The chain is built from TRBV4-1 and TRBJ1-1; TRBD1 matches at 10 bases. After removal of 4 bases from V and 3 bases from J, the junction contained 8 bases not matched to a gene. This CDR3 contains 16 residues. CDR1 is MGHRA and CDR2 is YSYEKL in the germline V gene. In nucleotides, the CDR3 is TGCGCCAGCAGCCCAAACCCCGGGACAGGGGACACTGAAGCTTTCTTT. Translation gives CASSPNPGTGDTEAFF.

The chain combines TRBV7-6 with TRBJ2-2; D possibly corresponds to TRBD2 (6 bases). Germline V lookup: CDR1 SGHVS, CDR2 FNYEAQ. CDR3 length equals 12 residues. Trimming took 5 bases from V and 7 from J, leaving 8 bases between them. This CDR3 reads CASSGGSGELFF. CDR3 sequence (DNA): TGTGCCAGCAGCGGGGGGAGCGGGGAGCTGTTTTTT.

A single count supports this clone. In DNA form, the CDR3 reads TGTGCCAGTAGTATTAGGACAGGGACAACCGGGGAGCTGTTTTTT. This encodes CASSIRTGTTGELFF. V usage is TRBV19 and J usage is TRBJ2-2; 8 nucleotides match TRBD1. This CDR3 region has 15 residues. The V and J ends lost 3 bases and 5 bases, in that order; junction bases with no gene match: 5. Per germline, CDR1 LNHDA and CDR2 SQIVND (reference sequence).

Remarks on this clone: The identical CDR3 is also encoded by other nucleotide sequences in the sample. This chain uses TRBV11-2 with TRBJ2-7, with a possible D match to TRBD2 (6 bases). Germline lookup yields CDR1 SGHAT and CDR2 FQNNGV. The V end was cut by 3 bases, the J end by 0 bases, with 9 bases between. The CDR3 has 14 amino acids. CDR3 coding DNA: TGTGCCAGCAGCTTGGACGGGAGCTCCTACGAGCAGTACTTC. Translated, it gives CASSLDGSSYEQYF. Variable domain in full (rest from reference TRBV11-2 and TRBJ2-7): EAGVAQSPRYKIIEKRQSVAFWCNPISGHATLYWYQQILGQGPKLLIQFQNNGVVDDSQLPKDRFSAERLKGVDSTLKIQPAKLEDSAVYLCASSLDGSSYEQYFGPGTRLTVT.

This chain uses TRBV11-2 with TRBJ2-6; TRBD1 aligns across 10 bases. The CDR3 length is 19 residues. Germline V CDR1 and CDR2: SGHAT, FQNNGV. V shed 5 bases and J 0 bases; nucleotides not matched to a gene: 10. The CDR3 here is CASSHLRGQGISGANVLTF. The CDR3 coding sequence is TGTGCCAGCAGCCACCTGAGGGGACAGGGGATCTCTGGGGCCAACGTCCTGACTTTC.

J is TRBJ1-5 and V is TRBV19; 7 bases line up with TRBD1. V shed 6 bases and J 3 bases; nucleotides not matched to a gene: 5. The CDR3 totals 14 residues. CDR1 is LNHDA and CDR2 is SQIVND in the germline V gene (reference sequence). The CDR3 bases are TGTGCCAGTAGCCCGGGACAGCTCAATCAGCCCCAGCATTTT. This translates into CASSPGQLNQPQHF. Full variable domain (outside the CDR3, taken from reference TRBV19 and TRBJ1-5): DGGITQSPKYLFRKEGQNVTLSCEQNLNHDAMYWYRQDPGQGLRLIYYSQIVNDFQKGDIAEGYSVSREKKESFPLTVTSAQKNPTAFYLCASSPGQLNQPQHFGDGTRLSIL.

This chain uses TRBV29-1 with TRBJ1-1, with no clear D. The germline gives CDR1 SQVTM, CDR2 ANQGSEA. The CDR3 loop spans 12 amino acids. V lost 1 base and J lost 3, with 6 bases in between. The chain's CDR3 is CSVEVSYTEAFF. DNA for the CDR3: TGCAGCGTTGAAGTTAGTTACACTGAAGCTTTCTTT.

The rearrangement uses TRBV4-1 and TRBJ2-6; D is perhaps TRBD1 (6 bases). The CDR3 has 16 amino acids. Trimming pared 0 bases from V and 2 bases from J, leaving 8 bases between. Germline CDR1 reads MGHRA; CDR2 reads YSYEKL. The chain's CDR3 is CASSQDHRAGANVLTF. The CDR3 nucleotides are TGCGCCAGCAGCCAAGATCACAGGGCTGGGGCCAACGTCCTGACTTTC.

This clone appeared a single time. The chain is built from TRBV15 and TRBJ2-4; 7 positions agree with TRBD1. Germline CDR1 is LNHNV and CDR2 is YYDKDF (reference sequence). The CDR3 length is 16 residues. V gave up 5 bases and J gave up 1 base; unmatched junction bases: 8. The CDR3 DNA reads as TGTGCCACCAGCGTAGGGGGCGCGTATGCCAAAAACATTCAGTACTTC. Encoded protein: CATSVGGAYAKNIQYF.

The chain carries TRBV9 and TRBJ2-3, with D perhaps matching TRBD2 (6 bases). CDR1 is SGDLS, CDR2 YYNGEE, per germline. The CDR3 runs to 14 residues. V gave up 6 bases and J gave up 2 bases, with 13 bases separating them. Here the CDR3 reads CASKKGTATDTQYF. The CDR3 DNA reads TGTGCCAGCAAAAAAGGGACTGCCACAGATACGCAGTATTTT.

The J gene is TRBJ2-7, the V gene TRBV5-4; 7 positions match TRBD2. The J segment lost 2 bases and the V segment lost 4 bases, leaving 9 bases of the junction unmatched. The CDR3 sequence is 15 residues long. Per the germline V gene, CDR1 is SGHNT and CDR2 is YYREEE (reference sequence). The CDR3 nucleotides are TGTGCCAGCAGCCTCCGACTAGCAGGGACCTACGAGCAGTACTTC. Translating it yields CASSLRLAGTYEQYF. Filled out from reference TRBV5-4 and TRBJ2-7, the complete variable domain reads ETGVTQSPTHLIKTRGQQVTLRCSSQSGHNTVSWYQQALGQGPQFIFQYYREEENGRGNFPPRFSGLQFPNYSSELNVNALELDDSALYLCASSLRLAGTYEQYFGPGTRLTVT.

The chain carries TRBV5-8 and TRBJ2-7; possible D gene TRBD2, 6 bases. CDR1 and CDR2 from the germline V gene are SGHTS and YDEGEE. The CDR3 runs 14 residues. V lost 5 bases and J 4 bases, leaving 16 bases between the germline ends. This CDR3 is CASRSRTGVYEQYF. The CDR3 DNA reads TGTGCCAGCAGGAGTAGGACGGGGGTATACGAGCAGTACTTC. Using reference TRBV5-8 and TRBJ2-7 for the parts outside the CDR3, the full variable domain is EAGVTQSPTHLIKTRGQQATLRCSPISGHTSVYWYQQALGLGLQFLLWYDEGEERNRGNFPPRFSGRQFPNYSSELNVNALELEDSALYLCASRSRTGVYEQYFGPGTRLTVT.

The chain recombines TRBV29-1 with TRBJ1-5; a weak D match, TRBD1 (6 bases). CDR1 is SQVTM and CDR2 is ANQGSEA in the germline V gene. V was cut by 6 bases and J by 1 base, with 25 bases left in between. CDR3 length equals 18 residues. The CDR3 here is CSVSLGGGGRGSNQPQHF. CDR3 DNA: TGCAGCGTCTCTCTGGGGGGCGGGGGGCGCGGAAGCAATCAGCCCCAGCATTTT.

The chain uses TRBV7-9 and TRBJ1-6; possibly TRBD1 for D (5 bases). The V gene's germline CDR1 is SEHNR and CDR2 FQNEAQ (reference sequence). CDR3 length: 14 residues. Trimming removed 3 bases at V and 3 bases at J, with 6 bases between. CDR3 bases: TGTGCCAGCAGCTTCGGGGGCTATAATTCACCCCTCCACTTT. It codes for CASSFGGYNSPLHF.